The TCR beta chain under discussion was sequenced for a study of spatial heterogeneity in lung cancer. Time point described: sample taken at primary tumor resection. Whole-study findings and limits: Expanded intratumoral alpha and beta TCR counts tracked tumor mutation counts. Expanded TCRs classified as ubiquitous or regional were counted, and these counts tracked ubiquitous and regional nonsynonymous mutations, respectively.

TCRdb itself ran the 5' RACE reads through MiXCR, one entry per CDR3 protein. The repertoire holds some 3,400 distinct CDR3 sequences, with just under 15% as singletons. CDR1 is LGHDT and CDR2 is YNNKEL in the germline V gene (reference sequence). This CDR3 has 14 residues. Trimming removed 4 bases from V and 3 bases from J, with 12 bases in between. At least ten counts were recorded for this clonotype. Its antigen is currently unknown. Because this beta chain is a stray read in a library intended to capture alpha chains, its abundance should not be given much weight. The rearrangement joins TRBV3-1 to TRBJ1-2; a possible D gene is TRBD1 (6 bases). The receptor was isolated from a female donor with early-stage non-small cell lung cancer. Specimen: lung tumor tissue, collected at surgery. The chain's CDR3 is CASSPWTDYYGYTF. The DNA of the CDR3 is TGTGCCAGCAGCCCCTGGACAGATTACTATGGCTACACCTTC.